The 9 T cell receptor beta chains presented below share a single source sample, sequenced in a study of technical replicates of blood from several donors. Sequenced by immunoSEQ multiplex PCR; TCRdb stores in-frame clones only, minus some. This sample has under 95,000 clones, with 91% found just once. Sequenced input: T cells isolated from PBMCs. The receptors come from a human donor in good health. Some clones in this sample may be carry-over from other donors' samples.

This clone showed up just a few times. This rearrangement joins TRBV13 to TRBJ1-1; tentative D call: TRBD1 (6 bases). The CDR3 totals 13 residues. Trimming took off 3 bases at V and 6 bases at J, with 11 bases between the two ends. Per germline, CDR1 PRHDT and CDR2 FYEKMQ (reference sequence). The CDR3 nucleotides read TGTGCCAGCAGCTTGGGCAGGGGAGCTGAAGCTTTCTTT. Amino acids: CASSLGRGAEAFF.

V usage is TRBV7-9 and J usage is TRBJ2-2; D remains ambiguous. The CDR3 contains 16 residues. CDR1 and CDR2 from the germline V gene are SEHNR and FQNEAQ (reference sequence). The germline V and J ends were trimmed by 0 bases and 0 bases, with 8 bases remaining between them. The CDR3 region has the DNA TGTGCCAGCAGCTTAGCCTTTCAGGCGAACACCGGGGAGCTGTTTTTT. Translating gives CASSLAFQANTGELFF. The full variable domain, in which reference TRBV7-9 and TRBJ2-2 provide the parts outside the CDR3, is DTGVSQNPRHKITKRGQNVTFRCDPISEHNRLYWYRQTLGQGPEFLTYFQNEAQLEKSRLLSDRFSAERPKGSFSTLEIQRTEQGDSAMYLCASSLAFQANTGELFFGEGSRLTVL.

The J gene is TRBJ2-3, the V gene TRBV5-4; 7 nucleotides align to TRBD2. The germline gives CDR1 SGHNT, CDR2 YYREEE (reference sequence). The V segment lost 4 bases and the J segment 3 bases; nucleotides outside the gene matches: 11. CDR3 length equals 16 residues. The CDR3, as DNA: TGTGCCAGCAGCCCCCGGGGGGACTCCTTTACAGATACGCAGTATTTT. Amino acids: CASSPRGDSFTDTQYF.

The CDR3 DNA is TGTGCCAGCAGCTCCAACCCAGGAATTCTCACTGAAGCTTTCTTT. Protein product: CASSSNPGILTEAFF. This rearrangement joins TRBV7-2 to TRBJ1-1, with no clear D. Trimming pared 4 bases from V and 4 bases from J, leaving 16 bases between. This CDR3 is 15 amino acids long. Germline loops: CDR1 SGHTA, CDR2 FQGNSA.

V usage is TRBV7-9 and J usage is TRBJ1-5, with TRBD1 as a possible D gene (5 bases). This CDR3 is built from 14 residues. The germline V gene has CDR1 SEHNR and CDR2 FQNEAQ (reference sequence). Deletions cut 2 bases from V and 9 bases from J, with 14 bases between. The CDR3, as DNA: TGTGCCAGCAGCTTAATGGGACTCCCTTCGCCCCAGCATTTT. Translating gives CASSLMGLPSPQHF.

The chain is built from TRBV2 and TRBJ2-2, with TRBD1 matching 8 bases. Germline V gives CDR1 SNHLY, CDR2 FYNNEI. The CDR3 totals 15 residues. V gave up 2 bases and J gave up 5 bases; unmatched junction bases: 4. CDR3 loop: CASSELTGETGELFF. As DNA, the CDR3 is TGTGCCAGCAGTGAATTGACAGGGGAGACCGGGGAGCTGTTTTTT. Combining the CDR3 with reference TRBV2 and TRBJ2-2 gives the whole variable domain EPEVTQTPSHQVTQMGQEVILRCVPISNHLYFYWYRQILGQKVEFLVSFYNNEISEKSEIFDDQFSVERPDGSNFTLKIRSTKLEDSAMYFCASSELTGETGELFFGEGSRLTVL.

This chain links TRBV5-1 with TRBJ1-3, with 9 positions matching TRBD1. With 5 bases clipped from V and 6 bases from J, the junction kept 6 bases outside the gene matches. Per the germline V gene, CDR1 is SGHRS and CDR2 is YFSETQ. The CDR3 sequence is 14 residues long. Here the CDR3 DNA reads TGCGCCAGCAGTGAGGGACAGGGAGAAAACACCATATATTTT. Translating gives CASSEGQGENTIYF.

This clone came up once. This chain joins TRBV7-9 and TRBJ2-7; no definite D call. The CDR3 is 13 amino acids. Germline V gene lookup returns CDR1 SEHNR and CDR2 FQNEAQ (reference sequence). The V gene lost 4 bases and the J gene lost 3 bases, with 10 bases spanning the gap. CDR3 sequence: CASSSLSYYEQYF. CDR3 DNA: TGTGCCAGCAGCTCACTTTCATACTACGAGCAGTACTTC.

The chain recombines TRBV9 with TRBJ1-3; possible D gene TRBD1, 5 bases. V lost 4 bases to trimming and J lost 0 bases, with 11 bases between them. The CDR3 runs 15 residues. The V gene's germline CDR1 is SGDLS and CDR2 YYNGEE. The CDR3 region is CASSPQGHSGNTIYF. CDR3 nucleotides: TGTGCCAGCAGCCCCCAGGGTCACTCTGGAAACACCATATATTTT. The whole variable domain, filled in from reference TRBV9 and TRBJ1-3, reads DSGVTQTPKHLITATGQRVTLRCSPRSGDLSVYWYQQSLDQGLQFLIQYYNGEERAKGNILERFSAQQFPDLHSELNLSSLELGDSALYFCASSPQGHSGNTIYFGEGSWLTVV.